This TCR beta chain came from a study of blood T cell repertoires in COVID-19. Study overall: The samples span acute and convalescent COVID-19 from the United States, Italy and Spain.

This CDR3 comprises 15 residues. Trimming removed 5 bases from V and 2 bases from J; junction bases left unmatched: 5. The V gene's germline CDR1 is SEHNR and CDR2 FQNEAQ (reference sequence). The assay was immunoSEQ multiplex PCR, and TCRdb's table has in-frame clones only and misses some. This sample has 37,000 or so clones, with about 88% found just once. This sequence joins TRBV7-9 and TRBJ2-1, with 8 bases aligning to TRBD1. The receptor was derived from a man between 60 and 75 years old with active COVID-19. The sequencing sample was made of peripheral blood. The CDR3 loop reads CASSPGTGTYNEQFF. In DNA, the CDR3 is TGTGCCAGCAGCCCCGGGACAGGAACCTACAATGAGCAGTTCTTC.